The entry that follows covers one T cell receptor beta chain sequence. The source of the sample is a study of blood T cell repertoires in COVID-19. The CDR3 consists of 15 residues. Germline V gene lookup returns CDR1 SEHNR and CDR2 FQNEAQ (reference sequence). V shed 1 base and J 3 bases; nucleotides not matched to a gene: 3. Per the authors' pipeline: Scientists estimated how many nucleated cells there were by amplifying reference gene primers. Sequencing used immunoSEQ multiplex PCR; TCRdb keeps in-frame clones, though not all of them. That table supplies the V and J calls and clone size; D and trimming were determined from the DNA. The data show roughly 500,000 clones, about 88% seen once. Patients in Seattle were enrolled during active infection, then followed longitudinally.

The sequencing sample was made of peripheral blood. This clonotype originated in a man younger than 35 with COVID-19, enrolled during active disease. The chain is built from TRBV7-9 and TRBJ1-3; 7 bases match TRBD1. CDR3 sequence reads: CASSLGQGGGNTIYF. CDR3 in DNA: TGTGCCAGCAGCTTAGGACAGGGAGGTGGAAACACCATATATTTT.